Following are 22 T cell receptor beta chains from one sample sequenced in a study of T cell responses to AZD1222 COVID-19 vaccine. Repertoires were generated with immunoSEQ multiplex PCR, while TCRdb's copy carries only in-frame clones and drops some. The sample has 100,000 to 150,000 clones, 80% to 90% seen once. Sequenced material: peripheral blood, taken on day 0 of AZD1222 vaccination. The receptors shown here come from an adult in good health.

This clone appeared a single time. J is TRBJ1-2 and V is TRBV9; D perhaps matches TRBD1 (6 bases). CDR1 is SGDLS and CDR2 is YYNGEE in the germline V gene. This CDR3 is 17 amino acids long. Trimming cost V 4 bases and J 4 bases, with 23 bases left between them. The CDR3, as DNA: TGTGCCAGCAGCCCCCTCCCTAGGCCGGGGGGCGGCTATGGCTACACCTTC. Protein: CASSPLPRPGGGYGYTF. Filled out from reference TRBV9 and TRBJ1-2, the complete variable domain reads DSGVTQTPKHLITATGQRVTLRCSPRSGDLSVYWYQQSLDQGLQFLIQYYNGEERAKGNILERFSAQQFPDLHSELNLSSLELGDSALYFCASSPLPRPGGGYGYTFGSGTRLTVV.

The chain is built from TRBV19 and TRBJ1-2; weak D call: TRBD1 (5 bases). Germline-derived CDR1 and CDR2 are LNHDA and SQIVND (reference sequence). Trimming pared 3 bases from V and 2 bases from J, leaving 13 bases between. This CDR3 spans 15 amino acids. Here the CDR3 reads CASSIGQGLNYGYTF. The DNA of the CDR3 is TGTGCCAGTAGTATTGGCCAGGGCCTAAACTATGGCTACACCTTC.

In DNA, the CDR3 is TGTGCCAGCAGCGGGGACAGGGAAGCTTTCTTT. It is translated as CASSGDREAFF. The chain is built from TRBV5-4 and TRBJ1-1, with TRBD1 matching over 8 bases. Germline assignment: CDR1 SGHNT and CDR2 YYREEE (reference sequence). Trimming cost V 4 bases and J 8 bases; bases outside gene matches: 1. This CDR3 spans 11 amino acids.

This clone was counted a single time. This chain uses TRBV18 with TRBJ2-7, with D perhaps TRBD1 (6 bases). This CDR3 region has 13 residues. V lost 3 bases and J lost 2, with 8 bases in between. Germline V gene lookup returns CDR1 KGHSH and CDR2 LQKENI. The CDR3 region is CASSPDSPYEQYF. The CDR3 DNA follows: TGTGCCAGCTCACCGGACAGCCCCTACGAGCAGTACTTC.

The DNA for the CDR3 is TGTGCCAGTAGTCCACAGGGTTCCTACGAGCAGTACTTC. It specifies CASSPQGSYEQYF. The chain recombines TRBV19 with TRBJ2-7, with a possible D match to TRBD1 (6 bases). From germline, CDR1 is LNHDA and CDR2 SQIVND (reference sequence). Trimming left V 5 bases short and J 1 base short, with 9 bases between. The CDR3 loop spans 13 amino acids.

The table lists this clone with a count of one. This same CDR3 is encoded by further DNA sequences in the sample. The chain couples TRBV6-5 to TRBJ1-1; D is unresolved. Per germline, CDR1 MNHEY and CDR2 SVGAGI. Trimming left V 0 bases short and J 4 bases short, with 6 bases between. The CDR3 loop spans 13 amino acids. CDR3 loop: CASSYSTSTEAFF. Here the CDR3 DNA reads TGTGCCAGCAGTTACTCGACTAGCACTGAAGCTTTCTTT.

This clone was observed once. This rearrangement joins TRBV18 to TRBJ1-5; D unclear. The CDR3 totals 14 residues. Looked up from germline, CDR1 is KGHSH and CDR2 is LQKENI. V lost 2 bases to trimming and J lost 2 bases, with 7 bases between them. Here the CDR3 reads CASSPGRGNQPQHF. The CDR3, as DNA: TGTGCCAGCTCACCAGGGAGGGGCAATCAGCCCCAGCATTTT.

The gene calls are TRBV7-2 and TRBJ2-3, with D perhaps TRBD1 or TRBD2 (6 bases each). Trimming pared 6 bases from V and 5 bases from J, leaving 21 bases between. This CDR3 has 16 amino acids. The germline V gene encodes CDR1 SGHTA and CDR2 FQGNSA. The CDR3 is CASRSGGAPLGDTQYF. The DNA of the CDR3 is TGTGCCAGCAGATCCGGGGGCGCGCCGTTGGGAGATACGCAGTATTTT.

The rearrangement uses TRBV6-6 and TRBJ2-6; no firm D call. Trimming stripped 10 bases from V and 5 bases from J, with 15 bases between. The germline CDR1 and CDR2 sequences are MNHNY and SVGAGI (reference sequence). This CDR3 region has 14 residues. CDR3 sequence: CATGIPDRANVLTF. Written as DNA, the CDR3 is TGTGCCACTGGAATCCCTGACCGGGCCAACGTCCTGACTTTC.

Points on this clone: One end of the junction fails to match germline, which may point to a read error. The chain uses TRBV5-4 and TRBJ1-2; no definite D call. Germline-derived CDR1 and CDR2 are SGHNT and YYREEE (reference sequence). The CDR3 runs to 15 residues. CDR3 loop: CASTLSGLPTYGYTF. In DNA, the CDR3 is TGTGCCAGCACCTTGAGTGGTTTACCCACGTATGGCTACACCTTC.

The V call is TRBV19, the J call TRBJ1-1, with TRBD1 matching 7 bases. The CDR3 runs 15 residues. Germline values: CDR1 LNHDA, CDR2 SQIVND (reference sequence). The V gene end was trimmed by 4 bases and the J gene end by 4 bases; junction bases not matched to a gene: 9. Here the CDR3 DNA reads TGTGCCAGTAGTAGCGAATTTCAGGGGGGCACTGAAGCTTTCTTT. Translated, it gives CASSSEFQGGTEAFF.

The rearrangement uses TRBV6-2 or TRBV6-3 and TRBJ1-5, with D perhaps matching TRBD1 (6 bases). V dropped 2 bases and J dropped 4 bases, with 12 bases sitting between them. The CDR3 is made up of 15 amino acids. From germline, CDR1 is MNHEY and CDR2 SVGEGT. The CDR3 loop reads CASSYPLGGNQPQHF. As DNA, the CDR3 is TGTGCCAGCAGTTACCCCCTAGGGGGTAATCAGCCCCAGCATTTT.

V and J are TRBV2 and TRBJ1-2; D is perhaps TRBD1 (5 bases). Germline-derived CDR1 and CDR2 are SNHLY and FYNNEI. The germline V and J ends were trimmed by 3 bases and 4 bases, with 12 bases remaining between them. The CDR3 has 14 amino acids. The CDR3 here is CASSEGRLRYGYTF. The CDR3 DNA reads as TGTGCCAGCAGTGAGGGGCGGCTACGCTATGGCTACACCTTC.

V usage is TRBV3-1 (or the pseudogene TRBV3-2) and J usage is TRBJ1-3; D ambiguous. V lost 2 bases to trimming and J lost 0 bases, with 11 bases between them. CDR1 is LGHDT, CDR2 YNNKEL, per germline (reference sequence). The CDR3 is 16 residues long. CDR3 nucleotides: TGTGCCAGCAGCCAAAGAAGAGACTACTCTGGAAACACCATATATTTT. As protein: CASSQRRDYSGNTIYF.

The rearrangement uses TRBV28 and TRBJ1-1, with D hard to call. This CDR3 spans 13 amino acids. V lost 5 bases and J 5 bases, leaving 12 bases between the germline ends. The germline CDR1 and CDR2 sequences are MDHEN and SYDVKM. The CDR3 nucleotides read TGTGCCAGCAGTGCCCACGGCACGACTGAAGCTTTCTTT. Its translation: CASSAHGTTEAFF.

This rearrangement joins TRBV23-1 to TRBJ2-3; D not resolved. TRBV23-1 is treated as an ORF (open reading frame) with a function not yet certain. CDR3 length equals 14 residues. V was pared by 1 base and J by 4 bases, with 9 bases between. In DNA, the CDR3 is TGCGCCAGCAGTCAATTTCGCTTTGCAGATACGCAGTATTTT. Encoded protein: CASSQFRFADTQYF.

The chain is built from TRBV12-3 or TRBV12-4 and TRBJ1-2; 7 bases map to TRBD1. V was clipped by 4 bases and J by 4 bases; unmatched bases: 3. This CDR3 has 13 amino acids. DNA of the CDR3: TGTGCCAGCAGTTCGGGACAGTTCTATGGCTACACCTTC. Protein: CASSSGQFYGYTF.

This clone showed up just once. The chain joins TRBV28 to TRBJ2-7; D ambiguous. Germline CDR1 MDHEN, CDR2 SYDVKM. This CDR3 spans 11 amino acids. V gave up 7 bases and J gave up 4 bases, with 8 bases separating them. The CDR3 bases are TGTGCCAGCACCGAAGCGTACGAGCAGTACTTC. Protein: CASTEAYEQYF.

The chain combines TRBV28 with TRBJ2-5; D tentatively reads TRBD1 or TRBD2 (5 bases each). V was clipped by 5 bases and J by 2 bases, with 9 bases between them. Germline CDR1 is MDHEN and CDR2 is SYDVKM. The CDR3 totals 13 residues. The CDR3 DNA reads as TGTGCCAGCAGTCAGGGACGACAAGAGACCCAGTACTTC. It codes for CASSQGRQETQYF.

This sequence joins TRBV6-1 and TRBJ1-4; 7 nucleotides agree with TRBD1. CDR1 is MNHNS and CDR2 is SASEGT in the germline V gene. The CDR3 has 15 amino acids. Unmatched junction bases numbered 9, after V lost 3 bases and J lost 8 bases. Here the CDR3 DNA reads TGTGCCAGCAGTGACCGACAGGGAGGCTGGGAAAAACTGTTTTTT. It specifies CASSDRQGGWEKLFF.

This chain connects TRBV2 to TRBJ2-1, with unresolved D. The CDR3 loop spans 14 amino acids. Germline CDR1 reads SNHLY; CDR2 reads FYNNEI. Trimming shortened V by 1 base and J by 16 bases, and 20 bases separated the two germline ends. CDR3 protein: CASSEVRTYQSIFF. The DNA of the CDR3 is TGTGCCAGCAGTGAAGTCCGTACATACCAAAGCATCTTCTTC.

This rearrangement joins TRBV2 to TRBJ1-2; 7 nucleotides align to TRBD1. Trimming removed 6 bases from V and 4 bases from J; junction bases left unmatched: 2. CDR3 length: 12 amino acids. Germline lookup yields CDR1 SNHLY and CDR2 FYNNEI. The CDR3 sequence is CASRRDSYGYTF. In DNA form, the CDR3 reads TGTGCCAGCAGACGGGACAGCTATGGCTACACCTTC.